The 2 T cell receptor beta chains listed next were all sequenced from one sample in a study of technical replicates of blood from several donors. Sequenced by immunoSEQ multiplex PCR; TCRdb stores in-frame clones only, minus some. The data contain nearly 80,000 clones, 85% to 95% of them seen just once; the ten biggest clones take up 0.37%. Sequencing input: T cells isolated from PBMCs. The source of these receptors is a human donor in good health.

V and J are TRBV6-5 and TRBJ2-5, with 7 bases matching TRBD1. The J segment lost 5 bases and the V segment lost 2 bases, leaving 8 bases of the junction unmatched. The CDR3 totals 15 residues. The V gene's germline CDR1 is MNHEY and CDR2 SVGAGI. CDR3 nucleotide sequence: TGTGCCAGCAGTTACACCCAAGGGGGCCGGGAGACCCAGTACTTC. It translates to CASSYTQGGRETQYF.

This rearrangement joins TRBV6-5 to TRBJ2-1; 7 bases are a match to TRBD2. The CDR3 has 14 amino acids. Looked up from germline, CDR1 is MNHEY and CDR2 is SVGAGI. V shed 4 bases, J shed 8 bases, and the junction held 8 bases outside the gene matches. CDR3 DNA sequence: TGTGCCAGCAGTTCGTGGGGTCGGGGGGATGAGCAGTTCTTC. It encodes CASSSWGRGDEQFF.